These 21 T cell receptor beta chains came from one sample sequenced in a study of blood T cell repertoires in COVID-19. Profiled with immunoSEQ multiplex PCR; TCRdb holds only in-frame clones, not every one. Here the sample spans about 44,000 clones, about 90% being singletons. The material sequenced was peripheral blood. The receptors were sampled from a human donor in a cohort sampled during active COVID-19.

The rearrangement joins TRBV9 to TRBJ1-2; D is perhaps TRBD1 (5 bases). Germline CDR1 is SGDLS and CDR2 is YYNGEE. The V end was cut by 9 bases, the J end by 2 bases, with 11 bases between. The CDR3 spans 12 residues. CDR3 nucleotide sequence: TGTGCCATCGTGGACACCAACTATGGCTACACCTTC. Protein: CAIVDTNYGYTF.

The rearrangement uses TRBV6-6 and TRBJ2-3; maybe TRBD2 (7 bases). Germline V gene data show CDR1 as MNHNY and CDR2 as SVGAGI (reference sequence). The CDR3 extends over 14 amino acids. Trimming left V 4 bases short and J 2 bases short, with 10 bases between. Here the CDR3 DNA reads TGTGCCAGCAGTTGGGCGGGGGCCACAGATACGCAGTATTTT. Its protein product is CASSWAGATDTQYF.

This rearrangement joins TRBV4-1 to TRBJ1-5, with D possibly being TRBD1 (6 bases). Trimming took 0 bases from V and 9 from J, leaving 18 bases between them. CDR3 length equals 16 residues. The germline CDR1 and CDR2 sequences are MGHRA and YSYEKL. The DNA for the CDR3 is TGCGCCAGCAGCCAAGATCTGGGGGCGAACCTCAGGCCCCAGCATTTT. It is translated as CASSQDLGANLRPQHF.

This clone was observed once. The gene calls are TRBV30 and TRBJ2-5, with D hard to call. Germline assignment: CDR1 GTSNPN and CDR2 SVGIG (reference sequence). The CDR3 is 12 amino acids. The V end was cut by 0 bases, the J end by 4 bases, with 6 bases between. CDR3 bases: TGTGCCTGGAGTGTATCAGGAGAGACCCAGTACTTC. Translation gives CAWSVSGETQYF.

V is TRBV19 and J is TRBJ2-3, with 7 bases identical to TRBD2. J was trimmed by 2 bases and V by 6 bases; bases with no gene match: 8. The length of the CDR3 is 15 residues. Germline V lookup: CDR1 LNHDA, CDR2 SQIVND (reference sequence). The CDR3 bases are TGTGCCAGTAGCGACGGAGCGGGGTACACAGATACGCAGTATTTT. It yields the protein CASSDGAGYTDTQYF.

The chain combines TRBV7-2 with TRBJ2-1; a weak D match, TRBD2 (7 bases). Germline loops: CDR1 SGHTA, CDR2 FQGNSA. V was cut by 8 bases and J by 7 bases, with 18 bases left in between. The CDR3 loop spans 14 amino acids. The CDR3 is CASGGRGIGNEQFF. CDR3 DNA: TGTGCCAGCGGAGGGAGGGGGATAGGAAATGAGCAGTTCTTC.

The chain joins TRBV6-2 or TRBV6-3 to TRBJ1-5; 7 positions match TRBD1. This CDR3 comprises 12 residues. Trimming took 6 bases from V and 7 from J; bases not matched to a gene: 3. Germline loops: CDR1 MNHEY, CDR2 SVGEGT. CDR3 bases: TGTGCCAGCAGCCACAGGGGCCAGCCCCAGCATTTT. Protein sequence: CASSHRGQPQHF.

A few counts support this clone. The V call is TRBV6-5, the J call TRBJ1-1, with D maybe TRBD1 (6 bases). Trimming left V 0 bases short and J 10 bases short, with 9 bases between. This CDR3 spans 12 amino acids. Germline-derived CDR1 and CDR2 are MNHEY and SVGAGI. The CDR3 DNA reads TGTGCCAGCAGTTACTCATCAGGGGTAGCTTTCTTT. Amino acid sequence: CASSYSSGVAFF.

The V and J genes are TRBV27 and TRBJ2-7; D gene unclear. Germline assignment: CDR1 MNHEY and CDR2 SMNVEV (reference sequence). The CDR3 extends over 15 amino acids. V lost 3 bases and J lost 0, with 12 bases in between. The CDR3 nucleotides are TGTGCCAGCAGTTTGAAGAGAGGAGTCTCCTACGAGCAGTACTTC. Encoded protein: CASSLKRGVSYEQYF.

The gene calls are TRBV6-2 or TRBV6-3 and TRBJ2-1, with 14 bases matching TRBD2. The ends lost 0 bases at V and 7 bases at J; junction bases unmatched: 5. This CDR3 contains 17 residues. Germline-derived CDR1 and CDR2 are MNHEY and SVGEGT. CDR3 nucleotides: TGTGCCAGCAGTTACTCGGCCCGGACTAGCGGGGGGAATGAGCAGTTCTTC. This codes for CASSYSARTSGGNEQFF.

The chain uses TRBV7-9 and TRBJ2-7; TRBD2 might be the D (6 bases). CDR1 and CDR2 from the germline V gene are SEHNR and FQNEAQ (reference sequence). V was trimmed by 1 base and J by 3 bases, leaving 13 bases between them. The CDR3 totals 15 residues. The CDR3 reads CASSLVISGGYEQYF. The CDR3 DNA reads as TGTGCCAGCAGCTTAGTGATTAGCGGCGGCTACGAGCAGTACTTC.

The chain is built from TRBV7-9 and TRBJ2-7; 7 nucleotides align to TRBD2. Germline V gene data show CDR1 as SEHNR and CDR2 as FQNEAQ (reference sequence). The CDR3 length is 13 residues. V was pared by 5 bases and J by 2 bases, with 3 bases of the junction left unmatched. The CDR3 is CASSRGGAYEQYF. CDR3 in DNA: TGTGCCAGCAGCCGCGGGGGAGCCTACGAGCAGTACTTC.

The chain recombines TRBV5-1 with TRBJ1-2; D remains unclear. From germline, CDR1 is SGHRS and CDR2 YFSETQ. V was shortened by 1 base and J by 6 bases, with 10 bases between the two germline ends. CDR3 size: 13 residues. CDR3 coding DNA: TGCGCCAGCAGCTTGAGGCAGCGCGATGGCTACACCTTC. Translated, it gives CASSLRQRDGYTF.

The table lists this clone with a few counts. The V and J genes are TRBV4-1 and TRBJ1-5; weak D call: TRBD1 (5 bases). This CDR3 has 17 amino acids. Looked up from germline, CDR1 is MGHRA and CDR2 is YSYEKL. The V gene lost 1 base and the J gene lost 5 bases, with 18 bases spanning the gap. CDR3 DNA: TGCGCCAGCAGCCAAGGGGGTAGGGGTCGAGATCATCAGCCCCAGCATTTT. Its translation: CASSQGGRGRDHQPQHF.

The chain has TRBV19 and TRBJ1-4, with D possibly TRBD1 on 5 matching bases. V dropped 4 bases and J dropped 1 base, with 7 bases sitting between them. Per the germline V gene, CDR1 is LNHDA and CDR2 is SQIVND (reference sequence). This CDR3 is built from 14 residues. The CDR3, as DNA: TGTGCCAGTAGTACAGGGTTAACTAATGAAAAACTGTTTTTT. Protein product: CASSTGLTNEKLFF.

The V and J genes are TRBV6-6 and TRBJ1-6; TRBD1 aligns across 10 bases. The V gene end was trimmed by 2 bases and the J gene end by 7 bases; junction bases not matched to a gene: 2. Germline lookup yields CDR1 MNHNY and CDR2 SVGAGI (reference sequence). The CDR3 runs to 15 residues. CDR3 in amino acids: CASSYGTGVNSPLHF. CDR3 bases: TGTGCCAGCAGTTACGGGACAGGGGTCAATTCACCCCTCCACTTT.

The J gene is TRBJ1-4, the V gene TRBV2, with a possible D match to TRBD1 (6 bases). The CDR3 loop spans 15 amino acids. The germline gives CDR1 SNHLY, CDR2 FYNNEI. The V end was cut by 2 bases, the J end by 8 bases, with 15 bases between. The CDR3 sequence: CASSELTGLGEKLFF. In nucleotides, the CDR3 is TGTGCCAGCAGTGAACTTACAGGGCTGGGGGAAAAACTGTTTTTT.

This chain uses TRBV5-1 with TRBJ1-3; D unclear. The CDR3 length is 14 residues. Germline V gene lookup returns CDR1 SGHRS and CDR2 YFSETQ. Trimming took off 4 bases at V and 2 bases at J, with 10 bases between the two ends. The CDR3 is CASSPPTAGNTIYF. For the CDR3, the DNA is TGCGCCAGCAGCCCACCCACTGCTGGAAACACCATATATTTT.

In its sample, this clone was seen once. This chain links TRBV4-1 with TRBJ2-7; no definite D call. Germline CDR1 MGHRA, CDR2 YSYEKL. This CDR3 has 13 amino acids. The V and J ends lost 0 bases and 4 bases respectively, with 7 bases between them. CDR3 sequence: CASSQDMRYEQYF. The CDR3 DNA reads TGCGCCAGCAGCCAAGATATGAGGTACGAGCAGTACTTC.

CDR3 residues: CASSLGEANEQFF. DNA for the CDR3: TGTGCCAGCAGCTTAGGGGAGGCCAATGAGCAGTTCTTC. V gene TRBV7-9 combines with J gene TRBJ2-1, with D possibly being TRBD2 (6 bases). Trimming left V 1 base short and J 6 bases short, with 7 bases between. The CDR3 runs to 13 residues. Germline V gene data show CDR1 as SEHNR and CDR2 as FQNEAQ (reference sequence).

V is TRBV3-1 (or the pseudogene TRBV3-2) and J is TRBJ1-2, with D perhaps TRBD1 (6 bases). Germline CDR1 LGHDT, CDR2 YNNKEL (reference sequence). The CDR3 loop spans 16 amino acids. V dropped 2 bases and J dropped 3 bases, with 16 bases sitting between them. Here the CDR3 reads CASSQLVQGGYYGYTF. Here the CDR3 DNA reads TGTGCCAGCAGCCAACTCGTACAGGGAGGGTACTATGGCTACACCTTC.